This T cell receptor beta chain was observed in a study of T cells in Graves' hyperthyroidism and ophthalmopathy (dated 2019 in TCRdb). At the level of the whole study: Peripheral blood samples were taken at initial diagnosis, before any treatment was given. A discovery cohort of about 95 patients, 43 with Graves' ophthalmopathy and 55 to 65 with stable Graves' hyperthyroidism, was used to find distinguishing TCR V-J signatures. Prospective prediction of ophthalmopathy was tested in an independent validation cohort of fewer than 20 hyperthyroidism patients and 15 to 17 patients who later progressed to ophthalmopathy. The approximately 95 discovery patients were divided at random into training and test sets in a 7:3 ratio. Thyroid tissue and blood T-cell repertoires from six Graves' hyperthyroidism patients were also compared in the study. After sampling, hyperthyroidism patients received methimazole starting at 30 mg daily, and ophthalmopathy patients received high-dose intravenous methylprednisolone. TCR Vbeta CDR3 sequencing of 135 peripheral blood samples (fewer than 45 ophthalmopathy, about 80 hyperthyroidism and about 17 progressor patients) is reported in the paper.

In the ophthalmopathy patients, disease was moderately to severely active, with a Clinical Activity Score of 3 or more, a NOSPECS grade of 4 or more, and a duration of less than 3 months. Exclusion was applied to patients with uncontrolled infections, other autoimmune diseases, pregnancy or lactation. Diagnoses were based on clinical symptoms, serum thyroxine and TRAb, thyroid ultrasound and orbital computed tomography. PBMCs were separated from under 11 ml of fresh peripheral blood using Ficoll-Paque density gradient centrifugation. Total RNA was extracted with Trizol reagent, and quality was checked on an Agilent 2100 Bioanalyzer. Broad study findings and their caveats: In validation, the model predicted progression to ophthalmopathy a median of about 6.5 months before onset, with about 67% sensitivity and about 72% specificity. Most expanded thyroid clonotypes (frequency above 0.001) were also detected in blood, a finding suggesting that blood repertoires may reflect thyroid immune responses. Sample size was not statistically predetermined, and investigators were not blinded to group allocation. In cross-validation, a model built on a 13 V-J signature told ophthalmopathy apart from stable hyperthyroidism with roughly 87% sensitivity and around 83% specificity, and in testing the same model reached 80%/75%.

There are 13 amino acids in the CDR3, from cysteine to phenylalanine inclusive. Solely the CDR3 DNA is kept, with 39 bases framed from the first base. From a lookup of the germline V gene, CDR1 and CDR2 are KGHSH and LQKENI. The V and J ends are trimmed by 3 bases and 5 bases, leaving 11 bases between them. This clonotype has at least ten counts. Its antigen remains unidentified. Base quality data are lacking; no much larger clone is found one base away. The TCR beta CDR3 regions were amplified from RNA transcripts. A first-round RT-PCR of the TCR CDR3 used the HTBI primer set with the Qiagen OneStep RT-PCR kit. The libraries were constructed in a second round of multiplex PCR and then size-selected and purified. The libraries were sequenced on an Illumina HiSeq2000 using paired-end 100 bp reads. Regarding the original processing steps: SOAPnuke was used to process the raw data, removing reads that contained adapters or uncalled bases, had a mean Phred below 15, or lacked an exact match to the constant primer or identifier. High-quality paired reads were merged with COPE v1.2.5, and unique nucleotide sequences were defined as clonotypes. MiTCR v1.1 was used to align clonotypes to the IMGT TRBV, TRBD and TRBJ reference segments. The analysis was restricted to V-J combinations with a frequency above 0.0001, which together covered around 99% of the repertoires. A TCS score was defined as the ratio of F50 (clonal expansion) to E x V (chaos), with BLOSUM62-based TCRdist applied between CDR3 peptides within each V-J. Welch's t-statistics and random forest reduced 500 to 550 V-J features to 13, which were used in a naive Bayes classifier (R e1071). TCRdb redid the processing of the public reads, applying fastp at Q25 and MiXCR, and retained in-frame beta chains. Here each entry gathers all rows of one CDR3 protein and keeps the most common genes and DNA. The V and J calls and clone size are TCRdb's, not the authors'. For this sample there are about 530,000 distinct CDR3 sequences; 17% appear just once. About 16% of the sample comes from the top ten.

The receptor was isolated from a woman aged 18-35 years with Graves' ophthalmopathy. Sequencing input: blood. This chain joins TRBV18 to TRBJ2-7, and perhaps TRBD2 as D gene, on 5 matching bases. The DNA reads TGTGCCAGCTCACCGCAGGATAGCGACGAGCAGTACTTC. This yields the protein CASSPQDSDEQYF.